A single sample gave rise to the 3 T cell receptor beta chains below, sequenced in a study of blood T cell repertoires in COVID-19. TCRdb's table, derived via immunoSEQ multiplex PCR, lists solely in-frame clones and lacks some. This table has a few hundred thousand clones, about 91% appearing once. Sequencing input: peripheral blood. The receptors were sampled from a woman in her thirties or forties who had recovered from COVID-19.

This chain links TRBV21-1 with TRBJ2-1; the table gives TRBD2 as D, unverified against the DNA. TRBV21-1 is flagged as a pseudogene. CDR3 length: 15 residues. The CDR3 loop reads CARMGTSGRADEQFF. The CDR3 region has the DNA TGTGCCAGGATGGGGACTAGCGGGAGGGCCGATGAGCAGTTCTTC.

CDR3 loop: CASSTSDSGRELFF. The CDR3 region has the DNA TGTGCCAGCAGCACGAGTGATAGCGGCCGGGAGCTGTTTTTT. The rearrangement uses TRBV7-2 and TRBJ2-2; possible D gene TRBD2, 6 bases. CDR3 length: 14 residues. Germline V gene sequence: CDR1 SGHTA, CDR2 FQGNSA. V was pared by 5 bases and J by 9 bases, with 16 bases between. Full variable domain (rest looked up from reference TRBV7-2 and TRBJ2-2): GAGVSQSPSNKVTEKGKDVELRCDPISGHTALYWYRQSLGQGLEFLIYFQGNSAPDKSGLPSDRFSAERTGGSVSTLTIQRTQQEDSAVYLCASSTSDSGRELFFGEGSRLTVL.

A remark on this clone: Different DNA sequences within this sample yield the same CDR3. This chain joins TRBV28 and TRBJ1-1, with D possibly matching TRBD1 (6 bases). The CDR3 has 13 amino acids. CDR1 is MDHEN and CDR2 is SYDVKM in the germline V gene. Trimming stripped 6 bases from V and 1 base from J, with 9 bases between. The CDR3 DNA reads as TGTGCCAGCAGCTCGGGACAGAACACTGAAGCTTTCTTT. It encodes CASSSGQNTEAFF.